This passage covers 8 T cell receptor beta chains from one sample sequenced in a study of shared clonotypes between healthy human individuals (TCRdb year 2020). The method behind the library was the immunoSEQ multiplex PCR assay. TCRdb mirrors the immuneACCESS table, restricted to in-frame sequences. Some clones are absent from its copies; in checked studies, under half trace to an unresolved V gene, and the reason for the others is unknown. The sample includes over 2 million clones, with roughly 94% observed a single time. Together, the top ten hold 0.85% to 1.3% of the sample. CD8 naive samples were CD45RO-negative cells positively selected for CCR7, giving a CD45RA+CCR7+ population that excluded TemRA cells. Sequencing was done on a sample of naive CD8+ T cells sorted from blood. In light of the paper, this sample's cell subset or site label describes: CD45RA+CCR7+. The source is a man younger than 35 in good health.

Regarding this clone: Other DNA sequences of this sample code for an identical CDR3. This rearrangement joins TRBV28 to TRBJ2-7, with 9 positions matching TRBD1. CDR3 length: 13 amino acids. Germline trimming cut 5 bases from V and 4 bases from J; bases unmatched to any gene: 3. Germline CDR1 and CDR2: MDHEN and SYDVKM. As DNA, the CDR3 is TGTGCCAGCAGTATAGGACAGGGGTACGAGCAGTACTTC. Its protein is CASSIGQGYEQYF.

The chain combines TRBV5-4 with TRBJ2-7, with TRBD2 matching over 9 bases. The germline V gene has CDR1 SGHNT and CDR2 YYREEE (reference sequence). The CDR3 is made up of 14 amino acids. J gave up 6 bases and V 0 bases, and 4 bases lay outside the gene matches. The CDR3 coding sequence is TGTGCCAGCAGCTTGGTGGAACTAGCGGGCGAGCAGTACTTC. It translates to CASSLVELAGEQYF.

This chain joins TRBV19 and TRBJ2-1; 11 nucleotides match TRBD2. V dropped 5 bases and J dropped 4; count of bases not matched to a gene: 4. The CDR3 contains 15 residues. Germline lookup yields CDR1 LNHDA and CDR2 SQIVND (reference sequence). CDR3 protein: CASSFSGGAYNEQFF. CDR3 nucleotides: TGTGCCAGTAGTTTTAGCGGGGGGGCTTACAATGAGCAGTTCTTC.

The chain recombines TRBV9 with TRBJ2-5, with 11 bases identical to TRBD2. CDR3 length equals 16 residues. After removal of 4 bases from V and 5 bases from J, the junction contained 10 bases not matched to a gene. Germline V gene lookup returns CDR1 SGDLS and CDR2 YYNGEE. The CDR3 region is CASSPQLAGGPETQYF. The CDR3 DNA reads TGTGCCAGCAGCCCCCAATTAGCGGGAGGGCCGGAGACCCAGTACTTC.

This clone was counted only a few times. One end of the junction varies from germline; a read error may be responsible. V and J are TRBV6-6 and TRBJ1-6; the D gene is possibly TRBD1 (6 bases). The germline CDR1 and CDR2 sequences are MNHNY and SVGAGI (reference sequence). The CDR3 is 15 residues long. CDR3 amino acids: CASSDSDRYNSPLHF. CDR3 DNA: TGTGCCAGCAGTGACTCGGACAGATATAATTCACCCCTCCACTTT.

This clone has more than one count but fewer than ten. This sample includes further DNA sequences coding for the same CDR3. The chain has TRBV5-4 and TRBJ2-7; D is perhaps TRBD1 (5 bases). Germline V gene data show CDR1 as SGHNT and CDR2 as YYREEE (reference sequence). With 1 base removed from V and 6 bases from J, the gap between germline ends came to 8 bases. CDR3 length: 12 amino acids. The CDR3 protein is CASSLQGSEQYF. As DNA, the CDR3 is TGTGCCAGCAGCTTGCAGGGAAGCGAGCAGTACTTC.

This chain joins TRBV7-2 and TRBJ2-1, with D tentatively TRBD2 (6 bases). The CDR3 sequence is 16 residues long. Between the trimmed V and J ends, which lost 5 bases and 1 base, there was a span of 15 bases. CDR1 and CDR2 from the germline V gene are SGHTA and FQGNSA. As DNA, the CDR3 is TGTGCCAGCAGCCCATACATCGGGGGTTCCTACAATGAGCAGTTCTTC. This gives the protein CASSPYIGGSYNEQFF.

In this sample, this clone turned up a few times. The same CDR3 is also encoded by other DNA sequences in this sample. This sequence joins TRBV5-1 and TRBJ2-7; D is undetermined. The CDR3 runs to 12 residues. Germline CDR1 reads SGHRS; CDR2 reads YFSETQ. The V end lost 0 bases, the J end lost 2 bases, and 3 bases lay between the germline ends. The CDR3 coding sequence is TGCGCCAGCAGCTTGGTTCCCTACGAGCAGTACTTC. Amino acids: CASSLVPYEQYF.